This is a list of T cell receptor beta chains from one sample in a study of blood T cell repertoires in COVID-19. The table came from immunoSEQ multiplex PCR; TCRdb's copy has only in-frame clones and leaves some out. This table has roughly 92,000 clones, nearly 90% appearing once. Sequencing input: peripheral blood. These receptors all come from a woman older than 75 with active or convalescent COVID-19. CDR3s include the opening cysteine and the closing phenylalanine or tryptophan. Each record gives: clone size, V gene, J gene, D gene, CDR3 protein, CDR3 DNA. A D gene is named only where the DNA matches it firmly. Rows may omit the clone size; those that give it use once, few, many or a size class.

clone size: -; V gene: TRBV28; J gene: TRBJ1-2; D gene: -; CDR3 protein: CASRRRGRGVGYTF; CDR3 DNA: TGTGCCAGCAGGAGGAGGGGCCGTGGTGTTGGCTACACCTTC
clone size: -; V gene: TRBV5-1; J gene: TRBJ2-5; D gene: -; CDR3 protein: CASSLEETQYF; CDR3 DNA: TGCGCCAGCAGCTTAGAGGAGACCCAGTACTTC
clone size: few; V gene: TRBV5-6; J gene: TRBJ1-1; D gene: -; CDR3 protein: CASSLPGGRGGTEAFF; CDR3 DNA: TGTGCCAGCAGCTTGCCTGGGGGCAGGGGTGGCACTGAAGCTTTCTTT
clone size: -; V gene: TRBV18; J gene: TRBJ2-2; D gene: TRBD1; CDR3 protein: CASSPFSQGNSGELFF; CDR3 DNA: TGTGCCAGCTCACCATTTTCACAGGGGAACAGCGGGGAGCTGTTTTTT
clone size: -; V gene: TRBV2; J gene: TRBJ1-4; D gene: TRBD1; CDR3 protein: CASSGQGVNEKLFF; CDR3 DNA: TGTGCCAGCAGTGGACAGGGAGTGAATGAAAAACTGTTTTTT
clone size: few; V gene: TRBV5-8; J gene: TRBJ2-1; D gene: -; CDR3 protein: CASSFAYEQFF; CDR3 DNA: TGTGCCAGCAGCTTCGCGTATGAGCAGTTCTTC
clone size: -; V gene: TRBV2; J gene: TRBJ1-1; D gene: TRBD1; CDR3 protein: CAIKAGGNTEAFF; CDR3 DNA: TGTGCCATCAAGGCAGGGGGAAACACTGAAGCTTTCTTT
clone size: -; V gene: TRBV5-8; J gene: TRBJ2-2; D gene: -; CDR3 protein: CASSLGQVHTGELFF; CDR3 DNA: TGTGCCAGCAGCTTGGGACAGGTTCACACCGGGGAGCTGTTTTTT
clone size: -; V gene: TRBV14; J gene: TRBJ2-7; D gene: -; CDR3 protein: CASSQRGGYEQYF; CDR3 DNA: TGTGCCAGCAGCCAGAGGGGGGGCTACGAGCAGTACTTC
clone size: once; V gene: TRBV7-2; J gene: TRBJ1-2; D gene: -; CDR3 protein: CASSLRQEGYGYTF; CDR3 DNA: TGTGCCAGCAGCCTTCGACAGGAAGGCTATGGCTACACCTTC
clone size: -; V gene: TRBV3-1/TRBV3-2; J gene: TRBJ2-3; D gene: TRBD2; CDR3 protein: CASSQELLAGGAGTQYF; CDR3 DNA: TGTGCCAGCAGCCAAGAGTTACTAGCGGGAGGGGCCGGCACGCAGTATTTT
clone size: -; V gene: TRBV6-6; J gene: TRBJ1-1; D gene: TRBD1; CDR3 protein: CASSLQGVTEAFF; CDR3 DNA: TGTGCCAGCAGCCTACAGGGGGTCACTGAAGCTTTCTTT
clone size: -; V gene: TRBV11-2; J gene: TRBJ2-7; D gene: TRBD1; CDR3 protein: CASSLWGDRGLGDEQYF; CDR3 DNA: TGTGCCAGCAGCTTATGGGGGGACAGGGGGTTAGGAGACGAGCAGTACTTC
clone size: -; V gene: TRBV27; J gene: TRBJ1-6; D gene: TRBD1; CDR3 protein: CASSPRQGASPLHF; CDR3 DNA: TGTGCCAGCAGTCCTCGACAGGGAGCTTCACCCCTCCACTTT
clone size: -; V gene: TRBV6-5; J gene: TRBJ1-4; D gene: -; CDR3 protein: CASSYSGGPANEKLFF; CDR3 DNA: TGTGCCAGCAGTTACTCGGGTGGGCCAGCTAATGAAAAACTGTTTTTT
clone size: -; V gene: TRBV6-5; J gene: TRBJ2-4; D gene: TRBD2; CDR3 protein: CASSPREGRGGIQYF; CDR3 DNA: TGTGCCAGCAGTCCGCGGGAGGGCCGTGGTGGCATTCAGTACTTC
clone size: -; V gene: TRBV29-1; J gene: TRBJ1-1; D gene: -; CDR3 protein: CSVGGQPLPAFF; CDR3 DNA: TGCAGCGTTGGAGGTCAGCCACTGCCAGCTTTCTTT
clone size: few; V gene: TRBV5-1; J gene: TRBJ1-1; D gene: -; CDR3 protein: CASSSQGPPEAFF; CDR3 DNA: TGCGCCAGCAGTTCACAGGGTCCCCCTGAAGCTTTCTTT
clone size: -; V gene: TRBV5-4; J gene: TRBJ1-5; D gene: TRBD1; CDR3 protein: CASSPDRGSYQPQHF; CDR3 DNA: TGTGCCAGCAGCCCCGACAGGGGGTCGTATCAGCCCCAGCATTTT
clone size: few; V gene: TRBV28; J gene: TRBJ1-2; D gene: TRBD1; CDR3 protein: CASSSPGQPNYGYTF; CDR3 DNA: TGTGCCAGCAGTTCCCCGGGACAGCCTAACTATGGCTACACCTTC
clone size: once; V gene: TRBV6-2/TRBV6-3; J gene: TRBJ2-7; D gene: -; CDR3 protein: CASSFTGMAEQYF; CDR3 DNA: TGTGCCAGCAGTTTTACAGGGATGGCGGAGCAGTACTTC
clone size: -; V gene: TRBV28; J gene: TRBJ2-6; D gene: -; CDR3 protein: CASSTIQGSGANVLTF; CDR3 DNA: TGTGCCAGCAGTACCATCCAGGGGTCTGGGGCCAACGTCCTGACTTTC
clone size: -; V gene: TRBV5-1; J gene: TRBJ2-7; D gene: TRBD2; CDR3 protein: CASSLAGGGLAYEQYF; CDR3 DNA: TGCGCCAGCAGCTTGGCAGGAGGGGGACTAGCCTACGAGCAGTACTTC
clone size: -; V gene: TRBV5-1; J gene: TRBJ2-3; D gene: TRBD2; CDR3 protein: CASSPGGAGAQDTQYF; CDR3 DNA: TGCGCCAGCAGCCCCGGGGGAGCGGGAGCCCAAGATACGCAGTATTTT